This paragraph reports one T cell receptor beta chain. The antigen is undetermined. These data come from a study of cytomegalovirus exposure and HLA in healthy donors. Study conclusions and caveats: In an earlier analysis, most TCR beta V segments were productive about 87% or about 30% of the time. There were some V segments, including TRBV6-2 and TRBV6-3, excluded as indistinguishable. Later analysis suggested links between common viral pathogens and several top significant clusters.

Germline values: CDR1 SGHRS, CDR2 YFSETQ. V was clipped by 0 bases and J by 3 bases, with 10 bases between them. The CDR3 has 16 residues. Researchers ran the PCR with 60 Vbeta and 13 Jbeta primers. Libraries were prepared by immunoSEQ multiplex PCR; TCRdb keeps only in-frame clonotypes and omits some of them. The sample has roughly 160,000 clones, approximately 80% seen once; the top ten hold around 7.7%. At the time of sampling, donors were nominally healthy, though unrecorded immune exposures were likely. V is TRBV5-1 and J is TRBJ2-6; D perhaps matches TRBD1 (6 bases). The sample consisted of PBMCs. The origin of this receptor is a woman aged 30 to 39 in good health and CMV-seropositive. CDR3 nucleotides: TGCGCCAGCAGCTTGGGGACAGTTGGTGGGGCCAACGTCCTGACTTTC. Encoded protein: CASSLGTVGGANVLTF.